The 8 T cell receptor beta chains presented below share a single source sample, sequenced in a study of PD-1 blockade in classical Hodgkin lymphoma. The time point was: cycle 4 day 1 (C4D1), after around six weeks of nivolumab. Each patient relapsed following autologous stem cell transplantation, and prior brentuximab vedotin exposure differed. Purification of CD4+ T cells from thawed PBMCs was achieved by magnetic negative selection. Using immunoSEQ multiplex PCR, the repertoire was profiled, and TCRdb retains in-frame clones only, with some absent. The data show around 9,500 clones, around 72% seen once. The sequences come from CD4+ T cells from blood, collected before the fourth cycle of nivolumab. The receptors were gathered from a human donor with classical Hodgkin lymphoma.

The chain employs TRBV5-4 and TRBJ2-5; the D gene could be TRBD1 or TRBD2 (5 bases each). There are 17 residues in the CDR3. The V gene's germline CDR1 is SGHNT and CDR2 YYREEE (reference sequence). V shed 0 bases and J shed 5 bases, with 20 bases lying between them. CDR3 in DNA: TGTGCCAGCAGCTTGGAAGGGGTTAGAGGGGAGAAGGAGACCCAGTACTTC. This encodes CASSLEGVRGEKETQYF.

The chain recombines TRBV11-2 with TRBJ2-5, with D possibly being TRBD1 (6 bases). Trimming removed 6 bases at V and 5 bases at J, with 13 bases between. In germline, CDR1 is SGHAT, CDR2 FQNNGV. The CDR3 spans 13 residues. CDR3 DNA: TGTGCCAGCAGGCCCATGGGGGCGGAGACCCAGTACTTC. Translating it yields CASRPMGAETQYF. Supplemented by reference TRBV11-2 and TRBJ2-5, the full variable domain reads EAGVAQSPRYKIIEKRQSVAFWCNPISGHATLYWYQQILGQGPKLLIQFQNNGVVDDSQLPKDRFSAERLKGVDSTLKIQPAKLEDSAVYLCASRPMGAETQYFGPGTRLLVL.

The rearrangement links TRBV15 to TRBJ2-7, with 8 bases lining up with TRBD1. This CDR3 is built from 15 residues. From germline, CDR1 is LNHNV and CDR2 YYDKDF (reference sequence). V gave up 5 bases and J gave up 4 bases; unmatched junction bases: 10. The CDR3, as DNA: TGTGCCACCAGCCATTCGACAGGGGCTAGGTACGAGCAGTACTTC. The encoded protein is CATSHSTGARYEQYF.

The rearrangement joins TRBV7-9 to TRBJ2-3; possible D gene TRBD1, 5 bases. Germline CDR1 SEHNR, CDR2 FQNEAQ (reference sequence). The CDR3 has 15 amino acids. The germline V and J ends were trimmed by 1 base and 0 bases, with 8 bases remaining between them. As DNA, the CDR3 is TGTGCCAGCAGCTTAGGACAGACTAGCACAGATACGCAGTATTTT. This encodes CASSLGQTSTDTQYF.

The chain employs TRBV2 and TRBJ1-5; D unresolved. Deletions cut 4 bases from V and 3 bases from J, with 13 bases between. CDR3 length: 15 amino acids. Germline V gene sequence: CDR1 SNHLY, CDR2 FYNNEI. CDR3 region: CASSAMDPLNQPQHF. The CDR3 DNA sequence: TGTGCCAGCAGTGCAATGGATCCACTCAATCAGCCCCAGCATTTT.

This chain connects TRBV28 to TRBJ2-3, with TRBD2 as a possible D gene (5 bases). The CDR3 is 17 amino acids. CDR1 is MDHEN, CDR2 SYDVKM, per germline. Trimming shortened V by 5 bases and J by 2 bases, and 20 bases separated the two germline ends. The CDR3 is CASSPLERGLYTDTQYF. CDR3 DNA sequence: TGTGCCAGCAGTCCTTTAGAAAGAGGGCTATACACAGATACGCAGTATTTT.

The V and J genes are TRBV2 and TRBJ2-3; the match to TRBD2 covers 12 bases. This CDR3 contains 15 residues. The germline V gene encodes CDR1 SNHLY and CDR2 FYNNEI. The ends lost 6 bases at V and 4 bases at J; junction bases unmatched: 5. As DNA, the CDR3 is TGTGCCAGCAGCTCTAGCGGGGGGGGACCAGATACGCAGTATTTT. As protein: CASSSSGGGPDTQYF. Drawing the rest from reference TRBV2 and TRBJ2-3, the complete variable domain is EPEVTQTPSHQVTQMGQEVILRCVPISNHLYFYWYRQILGQKVEFLVSFYNNEISEKSEIFDDQFSVERPDGSNFTLKIRSTKLEDSAMYFCASSSSGGGPDTQYFGPGTRLTVL.

The chain uses TRBV18 and TRBJ2-1; 7 bases agree with TRBD1. CDR3 length: 16 amino acids. J gave up 5 bases and V 6 bases, and 13 bases lay outside the gene matches. CDR1 is KGHSH, CDR2 LQKENI, per germline. CDR3 bases: TGTGCCAGCTCCTCCGGGACAGTTTATCACAACAATGAGCAGTTCTTC. Protein product: CASSSGTVYHNNEQFF.